This T cell receptor (beta chain) was captured by sequencing in a study of blood T cells in healthy people across ages. Notes on the study in general: The long-lived group displayed more naive CD4+ cells, plus higher diversity, than the aged donors did.

Using a J-beta primer mix together with a sample-barcoded 5' primer, a second PCR was run for about 6 to 11 cycles. Each sample provided no less than 2.5 million CDR3-containing paired-end reads. TCRdb analysed the 5' RACE reads with MiXCR anew, one entry per CDR3 protein. The table records about 720,000 distinct CDR3 sequences, about 20% of them present only once. There are 16 residues in the CDR3. V was clipped by 2 bases and J by 3 bases, with 17 bases between them. Germline lookup yields CDR1 MNHEY and CDR2 SVGEGT. This clonotype has a handful of counts. The target antigen is unknown. PBMCs, at least 7 million per sample, were isolated.

This chain links TRBV6-2 or TRBV6-3 with TRBJ2-7; either TRBD1 or TRBD2 may fit D (6 bases each). Sample: blood. The TCR sequence derives from a man between 65 and 85 years old in good health. Here the CDR3 DNA reads TGTGCCAGCAGTTACGTTCACGGGGGCGGAAACTACGAGCAGTACGTC. This translates into CASSYVHGGGNYEQYV.